This entry lists 18 T cell receptor beta chains sequenced from one sample in a study of blood T cell repertoires in COVID-19 (dated by TCRdb to 2018 to 2021). The library was made by the immunoSEQ multiplex PCR assay. TCRdb took this table from immuneACCESS and kept in-frame rearrangements with V and J called. Such tables lack part of the clones; where checked against another copy, unresolved V genes explain under half of the gap, and the rest is unexplained. Within this sample are fewer than 350,000 clones, with 85% of them counted one time only. The ten largest clones represent 1.9% of the sample. Sequences were obtained from PBMCs or T cells enriched from blood (not recorded which). The receptors shown here come from a young woman who had been exposed to COVID-19.

This chain connects TRBV29-1 to TRBJ1-2; 8 nucleotides agree with TRBD1. Per germline, CDR1 SQVTM and CDR2 ANQGSEA. The CDR3 spans 16 residues. V lost 6 bases and J lost 5; bases outside the gene matches: 17. CDR3 sequence: CSVGERAGGAGYGYTF. CDR3 DNA: TGCAGCGTGGGCGAAAGGGCAGGGGGCGCAGGGTATGGCTACACCTTC.

This clone was found a few times. J is TRBJ1-2 and V is TRBV7-9; D ambiguous. V shed 5 bases and J shed 10 bases, with 8 bases lying between them. From germline, CDR1 is SEHNR and CDR2 FQNEAQ (reference sequence). The CDR3 loop spans 10 amino acids. In nucleotides, the CDR3 is TGTGCCAGCAGCGAACTCGTCTACACCTTC. It specifies CASSELVYTF.

The CDR3 here is CASSSREDQYF. CDR3 DNA sequence: TGTGCCAGCAGTTCCCGGGAAGACCAGTACTTC. This chain connects TRBV28 to TRBJ2-5; weak D call: TRBD2 (5 bases). Germline lookup yields CDR1 MDHEN and CDR2 SYDVKM. Trimming removed 4 bases from V and 10 bases from J, with 10 bases in between. CDR3 length equals 11 residues.

This clone showed up just a few times. The genes are TRBV20-1 and TRBJ1-3; D uncertain. The germline V gene has CDR1 DFQATT and CDR2 SNEGSKA (reference sequence). V was clipped by 3 bases and J by 3 bases, with 6 bases between them. The CDR3 totals 12 residues. The CDR3 loop reads CSASVSGNTIYF. The CDR3 DNA sequence: TGCAGTGCTAGTGTTAGTGGAAACACCATATATTTT.

The chain has TRBV15 and TRBJ1-2; 8 bases map to TRBD1. The J segment lost 8 bases and the V segment lost 0 bases, leaving 2 bases of the junction unmatched. The germline V gene encodes CDR1 LNHNV and CDR2 YYDKDF (reference sequence). The CDR3 is 13 amino acids. CDR3 sequence (DNA): TGTGCCACCAGCAGAGAACAGGGGGGAGGCTACACCTTC. Translated: CATSREQGGGYTF.

The chain is built from TRBV5-4 and TRBJ1-6; TRBD1 agrees at 10 bases. Germline lookup yields CDR1 SGHNT and CDR2 YYREEE (reference sequence). This CDR3 spans 17 amino acids. V shed 3 bases and J 7 bases; nucleotides not matched to a gene: 10. CDR3 residues: CASSSPLRTGGNSPLHF. The CDR3 DNA reads as TGTGCCAGCAGCTCACCTCTCCGGACAGGGGGGAATTCACCCCTCCACTTT.

This chain uses TRBV24-1 with TRBJ1-4; no clear D. Trimming took 2 bases from V and 8 from J, leaving 17 bases between them. CDR1 KGHDR and CDR2 SFDVKD come from the germline V gene. The CDR3 contains 16 residues. CDR3 sequence: CATSDSYEMGGEKLFF. The DNA for the CDR3 is TGTGCCACCAGTGATTCCTATGAGATGGGAGGCGAAAAACTGTTTTTT.

The V and J genes are TRBV10-1 and TRBJ2-3; TRBD2 matches at 8 bases. In germline, CDR1 is WNHNN, CDR2 SYGVQD (reference sequence). The CDR3 is 16 amino acids. V shed 3 bases, J shed 6 bases, and the junction held 11 bases outside the gene matches. The DNA of the CDR3 is TGCGCCAGCAGTGAACCCACTAGCGGTGCTGGGGATACGCAGTATTTT. Translating gives CASSEPTSGAGDTQYF.

This chain links TRBV2 with TRBJ1-4, with 11 bases fitting TRBD1. The ends lost 3 bases at V and 8 bases at J; junction bases unmatched: 2. The CDR3 consists of 14 residues. Germline CDR1 reads SNHLY; CDR2 reads FYNNEI. CDR3 sequence (DNA): TGTGCCAGCAGTGATTGGACAGGGGGCGAAAAACTGTTTTTT. As protein: CASSDWTGGEKLFF.

This clone was seen once. V usage is TRBV18 and J usage is TRBJ1-4; D may be TRBD1 (5 bases). Trimming took off 8 bases at V and 0 bases at J, with 16 bases between the two ends. The CDR3 sequence is 16 residues long. Germline CDR1 reads KGHSH; CDR2 reads LQKENI. CDR3 sequence (DNA): TGTGCCAGCCGTTTCGGGGGAAGAGCAACTAATGAAAAACTGTTTTTT. It encodes CASRFGGRATNEKLFF.

The V gene is TRBV29-1, the J gene TRBJ1-2; D is ambiguous. The CDR3 totals 12 residues. CDR1 and CDR2 from the germline V gene are SQVTM and ANQGSEA. Trimming removed 3 bases at V and 5 bases at J, with 10 bases between. CDR3 coding DNA: TGCAGCGTTGAGTGGCAGGCTTATGGCTACACCTTC. Protein: CSVEWQAYGYTF. Supplemented by reference TRBV29-1 and TRBJ1-2, the full variable domain reads SAVISQKPSRDICQRGTSLTIQCQVDSQVTMMFWYRQQPGQSLTLIATANQGSEATYESGFVIDKFPISRPNLTFSTLTVSNMSPEDSSIYLCSVEWQAYGYTFGSGTRLTVV.

The V and J genes are TRBV12-3 or TRBV12-4 and TRBJ2-5, with TRBD1 matching over 8 bases. After removal of 7 bases from V and 0 bases from J, the junction contained 1 base not matched to a gene. CDR3 length: 13 residues. The DNA of the CDR3 is TGTGCCAGCAAGGACAGGGACCAAGAGACCCAGTACTTC. Protein: CASKDRDQETQYF.

The CDR3 is CASSRSQETQYF. For the CDR3, the DNA is TGTGCCAGCAGTAGGAGTCAAGAGACCCAGTACTTC. The V gene is TRBV28, the J gene TRBJ2-5; D remains unclear. The germline CDR1 and CDR2 sequences are MDHEN and SYDVKM. Trimming cost V 5 bases and J 2 bases, with 6 bases left between them. The CDR3 is 12 residues long.

The chain combines TRBV7-9 with TRBJ1-4; 8 nucleotides agree with TRBD1. The CDR3 sequence is 16 residues long. V gave up 3 bases and J gave up 3 bases; unmatched junction bases: 6. Per the germline V gene, CDR1 is SEHNR and CDR2 is FQNEAQ (reference sequence). The CDR3 reads CASSFSGTGSNEKLFF. The CDR3 bases are TGTGCCAGCAGCTTTTCCGGGACAGGATCTAATGAAAAACTGTTTTTT.

The V gene is TRBV29-1, the J gene TRBJ2-7, with 9 nucleotides matching TRBD1. Germline V gene sequence: CDR1 SQVTM, CDR2 ANQGSEA. The CDR3 is made up of 15 amino acids. Losses at the gene ends were 5 bases for V and 5 bases for J; bases not matched to a gene: 13. The CDR3 coding sequence is TGCAGCGTTACGGGGATCGGGACAGGGTTTCACGAGCAGTACTTC. Translation gives CSVTGIGTGFHEQYF.

This rearrangement joins TRBV13 to TRBJ2-6, with 9 bases identical to TRBD1. With V trimmed by 5 bases and J by 8 bases, 16 bases remained unmatched. The CDR3 covers 18 residues. Germline CDR1 PRHDT, CDR2 FYEKMQ (reference sequence). The CDR3 is CASSGSGTGIPWTNVLTF. The CDR3 nucleotides read TGTGCCAGCAGCGGGTCCGGGACAGGGATCCCTTGGACCAACGTCCTGACTTTC. The variable domain in full, completed from reference TRBV13 and TRBJ2-6, reads AAGVIQSPRHLIKEKRETATLKCYPIPRHDTVYWYQQGPGQDPQFLISFYEKMQSDKGSIPDRFSAQQFSDYHSELNMSSLELGDSALYFCASSGSGTGIPWTNVLTFGAGSRLTVL.

The chain combines TRBV29-1 with TRBJ2-7; a possible D gene is TRBD1 (6 bases). Germline CDR1 SQVTM, CDR2 ANQGSEA. This CDR3 region has 13 residues. With 6 bases removed from V and 0 bases from J, the gap between germline ends came to 12 bases. CDR3 protein: CSVRGQNSYEQYF. DNA of the CDR3: TGCAGCGTGCGCGGACAGAACTCCTACGAGCAGTACTTC.

The chain has TRBV27 and TRBJ2-7; the D gene is possibly TRBD1 (6 bases). From germline, CDR1 is MNHEY and CDR2 SMNVEV (reference sequence). V was shortened by 6 bases and J by 3 bases, with 24 bases between the two germline ends. The CDR3 length is 17 residues. CDR3 sequence reads: CASSLSSGTLLYYEQYF. The DNA for the CDR3 is TGTGCCAGCAGCCTATCCTCCGGGACACTTTTATACTACGAGCAGTACTTC.